Each of the 8 T cell receptor beta chains below was sequenced from the same sample in a study of blood T cell repertoires in COVID-19. The table came from immunoSEQ multiplex PCR; TCRdb's copy has only in-frame clones and leaves some out. This table holds 50,000 to 60,000 clones, nearly 85% found once. Sequencing input: peripheral blood. The receptors come from a man aged 35 to 55 with acute or convalescent COVID-19.

The chain recombines TRBV5-1 with TRBJ2-7; possibly TRBD2 for D (5 bases). CDR1 SGHRS and CDR2 YFSETQ come from the germline V gene. V gave up 0 bases and J gave up 3 bases, with 7 bases separating them. The CDR3 is made up of 13 amino acids. In DNA, the CDR3 is TGCGCCAGCAGCTTGGGACGGGACTACGAGCAGTACTTC. It yields the protein CASSLGRDYEQYF. Full variable domain (outside the CDR3, taken from reference TRBV5-1 and TRBJ2-7): KAGVTQTPRYLIKTRGQQVTLSCSPISGHRSVSWYQQTPGQGLQFLFEYFSETQRNKGNFPGRFSGRQFSNSRSEMNVSTLELGDSALYLCASSLGRDYEQYFGPGTRLTVT.

The CDR3 here is CASREGRGRDNGYTF. In DNA form, the CDR3 reads TGTGCCAGCAGGGAGGGCAGGGGGCGCGACAATGGCTACACCTTC. V and J are TRBV6-5 and TRBJ1-2, with TRBD1 matching 8 bases. This CDR3 has 15 residues. CDR1 is MNHEY and CDR2 is SVGAGI in the germline V gene. Trimming at V came to 6 bases and at J to 6 bases, leaving 12 bases not matched to a gene.

The rearrangement uses TRBV30 and TRBJ1-5, with 7 positions matching TRBD1. This CDR3 contains 15 residues. V dropped 2 bases and J dropped 3; count of bases not matched to a gene: 7. The germline V gene has CDR1 GTSNPN and CDR2 SVGIG (reference sequence). The chain's CDR3 is CAWSKAGGFNQPQHF. The CDR3 region has the DNA TGTGCCTGGAGTAAAGCAGGGGGATTCAATCAGCCCCAGCATTTT.

The chain has TRBV6-5 and TRBJ1-1; tentative D call: TRBD1 (5 bases). CDR1 and CDR2 from the germline V gene are MNHEY and SVGAGI. V was cut by 4 bases and J by 1 base, with 7 bases left in between. The CDR3 runs 13 residues. The CDR3 region is CASSSDRNTEAFF. The CDR3, as DNA: TGTGCCAGCAGTTCCGACAGGAACACTGAAGCTTTCTTT.

This clone was observed a single time. The chain couples TRBV19 to TRBJ1-2, with D possibly being TRBD1 (5 bases). The CDR3 spans 15 residues. Germline V CDR1 and CDR2: LNHDA, SQIVND (reference sequence). Trimming removed 1 base at V and 4 bases at J, with 13 bases between. The CDR3 sequence is CASSIGGKGGYGYTF. CDR3 DNA sequence: TGTGCCAGTAGTATAGGGGGCAAGGGCGGCTATGGCTACACCTTC.

J is TRBJ1-5 and V is TRBV6-6; D is unclear. The V and J ends lost 5 bases and 4 bases respectively, with 6 bases between them. The CDR3 spans 12 residues. Germline CDR1 reads MNHNY; CDR2 reads SVGAGI (reference sequence). This CDR3 reads CASSLYNQPQHF. The CDR3, as DNA: TGTGCCAGCAGTCTATATAATCAGCCCCAGCATTTT.

The chain is built from TRBV7-9 and TRBJ2-2; possible D gene TRBD2, 6 bases. There are 15 residues in the CDR3. Deletions cut 0 bases from V and 6 bases from J, with 11 bases between. Germline V gives CDR1 SEHNR, CDR2 FQNEAQ (reference sequence). Here the CDR3 DNA reads TGTGCCAGCAGCTTAGCGCTTCCGGGGGCCGGGGAGCTGTTTTTT. Translating gives CASSLALPGAGELFF.

The rearrangement joins TRBV6-1 to TRBJ2-3; D unresolved. The CDR3 is made up of 14 amino acids. Trimming left V 4 bases short and J 2 bases short, with 10 bases between. The germline gives CDR1 MNHNS, CDR2 SASEGT. As DNA, the CDR3 is TGTGCCAGCAGTGGAGCCGGTGCCACAGATACGCAGTATTTT. This encodes CASSGAGATDTQYF.